The rows below give T cell receptor beta chains drawn from one sample of a study of T cell changes during pregnancy in multiple sclerosis. Sequencing used immunoSEQ multiplex PCR; TCRdb keeps in-frame clones, though not all of them. The sample comprises almost 95,000 clones, 80% to 95% of which are singletons, and 1.5% rests with the top ten. Specimen: peripheral blood, collected in the first trimester of pregnancy. Every receptor here comes from a female donor with multiple sclerosis, enrolled in a pregnancy study. CDR3s include the opening cysteine and the closing phenylalanine or tryptophan.

len	v_gene	j_gene	CDR3aa
14	TRBV7-2	TRBJ2-7	CASSFVGALYEQYF
13	TRBV5-1	TRBJ2-3	CASSLDRPDTQYF
13	TRBV19	TRBJ1-3	CARGARSGNTIYF
13	TRBV10-1	TRBJ2-1	CASSHRGMNEQFF
16	TRBV25-1	TRBJ1-5	CASSDRGPVGNQPQHF
16	TRBV10-3	TRBJ2-7	CAISESTSGSSYEQYF
15	TRBV6-5	TRBJ2-1	CASTRGGGVYNEQFF
14	TRBV5-1	TRBJ2-7	CASSTGQRTYEQYF
13	TRBV6-1	TRBJ1-5	CASSEGLRQPQHF
13	TRBV5-6	TRBJ2-7	CASSPSGAYEQYF
15	TRBV23-1	TRBJ1-2	CASSLGQGTRYGYTF
12	TRBV7-6	TRBJ2-3	CASKGAEQAQYF
15	TRBV7-9	TRBJ2-1	CASSLALLFYNEQFF
13	TRBV7-8	TRBJ1-2	CASSETGAYGYTF
12	TRBV19	TRBJ2-1	CASSIQGREQFF
14	TRBV18	TRBJ2-7	CASSPRDINYEQYF
14	TRBV15	TRBJ2-1	CATSSDRGASEQFF
16	TRBV4-2	TRBJ2-1	CASSPLTSGSGNEQFF
13	TRBV7-2	TRBJ1-2	CASSLDRIYGYTF
14	TRBV11-2	TRBJ2-1	CASSLTQGPAEQFF
16	TRBV28	TRBJ2-3	CASSLAAGTSTDTQYF
12	TRBV2	TRBJ1-2	CASGTDNYGYTF
18	TRBV18	TRBJ2-2	CASSPGLLTGGYTGELFF
15	TRBV4-2	TRBJ1-1	CASSQGEGGYTEAFF
13	TRBV25-1	TRBJ1-1	CASRQLGATEAFF
15	TRBV27	TRBJ2-7	CASSLRLAGTGEQYF
14	TRBV5-8	TRBJ2-7	CASSPLGGGYEQYF
14	TRBV4-2	TRBJ1-2	CASSQAQGAEGYTF
17	TRBV6-1	TRBJ2-1	CASSEFLREFLNNEQFF
15	TRBV5-4	TRBJ1-1	CASSGTGTANTEAFF
14	TRBV27	TRBJ2-7	CASSLGGLLSEQYF